Listed below are T cell receptor beta chains from one sample, sequenced in a study of beta chain features in type 1 diabetes. Repertoires were generated with immunoSEQ multiplex PCR, while TCRdb's copy carries only in-frame clones and drops some. Of hundreds of thousands of clones in the sample, about a sixth were seen once. The source material was naive CD4+ T cells from blood. The source is a man aged 18 to 29 in good health. Both conserved end residues are part of each CDR3. Each record gives: clone size, V gene, J gene, D gene, CDR3 protein, CDR3 DNA. A D gene is named only where the DNA matches it firmly. Clone size is not always given. Where it is, it says once, few, many or a class for expanded clones.

>.|TRBV9|TRBJ2-7|.
CASSPGPQRAGSYEQYF
TGTGCCAGCAGCCCCGGCCCGCAGAGGGCTGGGTCCTACGAGCAGTACTTC
>few|TRBV7-2|TRBJ2-7|TRBD2
CASSPSGAGHSYEQYF
TGTGCCAGCAGCCCTAGCGGGGCGGGGCACTCCTACGAGCAGTACTTC
>few|TRBV6-6|TRBJ2-7|.
CATAQVSEQYF
TGTGCCACCGCCCAGGTTTCGGAGCAGTACTTC
>.|TRBV28|TRBJ1-1|.
CASLRGALGTEAFF
TGTGCCAGTCTGAGAGGGGCTTTGGGGACTGAAGCTTTCTTT
>.|TRBV7-3|TRBJ2-1|TRBD1
CASSRGTGINEQFF
TGTGCCAGCAGCCGCGGGACAGGGATCAATGAGCAGTTCTTC
>.|TRBV9|TRBJ1-3|.
CASSVAWDGTIYF
TGTGCCAGCAGCGTAGCCTGGGATGGGACCATATATTTT
>few|TRBV19|TRBJ1-1|.
CASSTTVNTEAFF
TGTGCCAGTAGTACGACAGTAAACACTGAAGCTTTCTTT
>few|TRBV7-9|TRBJ1-5|.
CASSSFGTPSNQPQHF
TGTGCCAGCAGCTCCTTCGGGACACCGAGCAATCAGCCCCAGCATTTT
>many|TRBV7-9|TRBJ1-1|.
CASSLAGNTEAFF
TGTGCCAGCAGCTTAGCCGGGAACACTGAAGCTTTCTTT
>.|TRBV7-8|TRBJ2-7|.
CASSFDSHYEQYF
TGTGCCAGCAGTTTCGACAGTCACTACGAGCAGTACTTC
>.|TRBV25-1|TRBJ2-4|TRBD1
CASSAGQGGNIQYF
TGTGCCAGCAGTGCCGGACAGGGAGGAAACATTCAGTACTTC
>.|TRBV7-2|TRBJ2-7|.
CASSLVASDGEQYF
TGTGCCAGCAGCTTAGTTGCTAGCGACGGCGAGCAGTACTTC
>few|TRBV28|TRBJ2-1|TRBD1
CASSSWGQGDNEQFF
TGTGCCAGCAGTAGTTGGGGACAGGGTGACAATGAGCAGTTCTTC
>.|TRBV28|TRBJ1-1|.
CASSQISANTEAFF
TGTGCCAGCAGTCAAATCTCGGCGAACACTGAAGCTTTCTTT
>.|TRBV4-3|TRBJ1-3|.
CASSQDWSSGNTIYF
TGCGCCAGCAGCCAAGACTGGAGCTCTGGAAACACCATATATTTT
>few|TRBV12-5|TRBJ2-5|.
CASGWGETQYF
TGTGCTAGTGGTTGGGGAGAGACCCAGTACTTC
>.|TRBV7-2|TRBJ2-5|.
CASSAGGGLETQYF
TGTGCCAGCAGCGCGGGCGGAGGTTTAGAGACCCAGTACTTC
>.|TRBV28|TRBJ1-5|.
CASTASQGSNQPQHF
TGTGCCAGCACCGCAAGTCAGGGTAGCAATCAGCCCCAGCATTTT
>few|TRBV9|TRBJ1-2|.
CASSVQGHANYGYTF
TGTGCCAGCAGCGTACAGGGGCACGCTAACTATGGCTACACCTTC
>.|TRBV7-9|TRBJ2-5|TRBD1
CASSFTTGRETQYF
TGTGCCAGCAGCTTCACGACAGGGCGGGAGACCCAGTACTTC
>.|TRBV27|TRBJ1-4|.
CASSLSRGNEKLFF
TGTGCCAGCAGTTTATCACGGGGTAATGAAAAACTGTTTTTT
>few|TRBV11-2|TRBJ2-7|TRBD1
CASSYPGQGAGGQYF
TGTGCCAGCAGCTATCCGGGACAGGGGGCTGGGGGACAGTACTTC
>few|TRBV6-5|TRBJ1-2|TRBD1
CASRGTATYGYTF
TGTGCCAGCAGGGGGACAGCAACCTATGGCTACACCTTC
>.|TRBV18|TRBJ2-1|.
CASSPPGWDSNEQFF
TGTGCCAGCTCTCCCCCAGGCTGGGATAGCAATGAGCAGTTCTTC
>many|TRBV14|TRBJ2-1|.
CASSQEAYYNEQFF
TGTGCCAGCAGCCAAGAGGCCTACTACAATGAGCAGTTCTTC
>few|TRBV2|TRBJ2-3|.
CASSGALRGDTQYF
TGTGCCAGCAGTGGGGCACTAAGGGGGGATACGCAGTATTTT
>.|TRBV11-2|TRBJ2-6|.
CASSKGVSGANVLTF
TGTGCCAGCAGCAAGGGGGTCTCTGGGGCCAACGTCCTGACTTTC
>few|TRBV4-3|TRBJ2-1|.
CASSQGLRTDNEQFF
TGCGCCAGCAGCCAAGGACTTCGGACCGACAATGAGCAGTTCTTC
>.|TRBV5-1|TRBJ2-1|TRBD2
CASSLNPQGLAESSYNEQFF
TGCGCCAGCAGCTTGAACCCCCAAGGACTAGCGGAGAGCTCCTACAATGAGCAGTTCTTC
>few|TRBV7-8|TRBJ2-3|.
CASRMLRVRTEYTDTQYF
TGTGCCAGCAGGATGCTTCGAGTGAGGACAGAGTACACAGATACGCAGTATTTT
>few|TRBV7-2|TRBJ2-7|TRBD2
CASSSGLAGGMGSYEQYF
TGTGCCAGCAGCTCGGGACTAGCGGGAGGAATGGGTTCCTACGAGCAGTACTTC
>.|TRBV9|TRBJ1-2|.
CASSGGRLDVRGYTF
TGTGCCAGCAGCGGGGGACGGCTAGACGTCAGGGGCTATACCTTC
>.|TRBV28|TRBJ1-2|.
CASSLAWRGYTF
TGTGCCAGCAGTTTAGCTTGGAGGGGCTACACCTTC
>.|TRBV28|TRBJ2-5|TRBD2
CASSLKGLAQETQYF
TGTGCCAGCAGTTTGAAAGGACTAGCCCAAGAGACCCAGTACTTC
>.|TRBV9|TRBJ1-2|.
CASSVAEFYGYTF
TGTGCCAGCAGCGTAGCGGAGTTCTATGGCTACACCTTC
>.|TRBV10-3|TRBJ1-2|.
CAIVAGDANYGYTF
TGTGCCATCGTGGCGGGGGACGCGAACTATGGCTACACCTTC
>few|TRBV7-9|TRBJ2-7|.
CASSLNEGPYEQYF
TGTGCCAGCAGCTTAAACGAGGGCCCCTACGAGCAGTACTTC
>.|TRBV28|TRBJ2-3|.
CASSPQSYTQYF
TGTGCCAGCAGTCCCCAGAGCTATACGCAGTATTTT
>.|TRBV5-1|TRBJ2-2|.
CASSLPAGLLNTGELFF
TGCGCCAGCAGCTTGCCCGCGGGACTGCTAAACACCGGGGAGCTGTTTTTT
>.|TRBV18|TRBJ1-1|TRBD1
CASSPLSGQANTEAFF
TGTGCCAGCTCACCACTTTCGGGACAGGCCAACACTGAAGCTTTCTTT
>.|TRBV5-4|TRBJ1-1|TRBD1
CASTTGANTEAFF
TGTGCCAGCACAACAGGGGCGAACACTGAAGCTTTCTTT
>few|TRBV5-1|TRBJ2-7|TRBD1
CASTLPSTGGTYEQYF
TGCGCCAGCACACTCCCTAGTACAGGGGGTACCTACGAGCAGTACTTC
>few|TRBV18|TRBJ1-5|.
CASSPGGNQPQHF
TGTGCCAGCTCACCAGGGGGGAATCAGCCCCAGCATTTT
>few|TRBV4-2|TRBJ2-6|.
CASSQEWDSGANVLTF
TGTGCCAGCAGCCAAGAATGGGACTCTGGGGCCAACGTCCTGACTTTC
>.|TRBV5-4|TRBJ2-3|.
CASMTDKEAIRSTQYF
TGTGCCAGCATGACGGATAAAGAGGCTATAAGATCCACGCAGTATTTT
>few|TRBV27|TRBJ1-1|.
CASSRSPTEAFF
TGTGCCAGCAGCCGTAGCCCCACTGAAGCTTTCTTT
>.|TRBV5-8|TRBJ2-7|.
CASSLGGTRSLLASYEQYF
TGTGCCAGCAGCCTGGGGGGGACAAGAAGTCTACTAGCCTCCTACGAGCAGTACTTC
>.|TRBV7-2|TRBJ2-3|.
CASSLGPPTDTQYF
TGTGCCAGCAGCTTAGGTCCTCCCACAGATACGCAGTATTTT
>.|TRBV15|TRBJ1-2|TRBD1
CATSKGQGLANYGYTF
TGTGCCACCAGCAAAGGACAGGGACTAGCTAACTATGGCTACACCTTC
>few|TRBV7-2|TRBJ1-3|.
CASSLGTAGNTIYF
TGTGCCAGCAGCTTGGGGACTGCTGGAAACACCATATATTTT
>few|TRBV29-1|TRBJ2-4|.
CSVASQTGKNIQYF
TGCAGCGTTGCTTCGCAGACGGGAAAAAACATTCAGTACTTC
>few|TRBV7-2|TRBJ2-1|TRBD2
CASSLKAGEGNEQFF
TGTGCCAGCAGCTTAAAAGCGGGAGAAGGCAATGAGCAGTTCTTC
>.|TRBV9|TRBJ2-5|.
CASSVTPSPETQYF
TGTGCCAGCAGCGTAACTCCCAGTCCAGAGACCCAGTACTTC